This TCR beta chain was recorded in a study of PD-1 blockade in classical Hodgkin lymphoma. Profiling relied on immunoSEQ multiplex PCR, and the TCRdb table lists in-frame clones only, not all of them. The data contain 12,000 to 15,000 clones, around 83% of them singletons. Patients all relapsed after autologous stem cell transplantation, and there was variation in brentuximab vedotin exposure. This CDR3 is built from 15 residues. The germline V gene encodes CDR1 MDHEN and CDR2 SYDVKM. The V end was cut by 7 bases, the J end by 8 bases, with 21 bases between. V is TRBV28 and J is TRBJ2-1; TRBD2 is a possible D gene (7 bases). The TCR comes from a human donor with classical Hodgkin lymphoma. Material: peripheral blood mononuclear cells (PBMCs), obtained at baseline. The CDR3 sequence is CASTRGRELLHEQFF. CDR3 DNA sequence: TGTGCCAGCACCCGGGGGCGGGAGCTTCTTCATGAGCAGTTCTTC. The entire variable domain, with the rest obtained from reference TRBV28 and TRBJ2-1, is as follows: DVKVTQSSRYLVKRTGEKVFLECVQDMDHENMFWYRQDPGLGLRLIYFSYDVKMKEKGDIPEGYSVSREKKERFSLILESASTNQTSMYLCASTRGRELLHEQFFGPGTRLTVL.